This section outlines one T cell receptor (beta chain) sequence together with its context. This sample stems from a study of control samples from healthy donors and cancer patients. The data were produced by immunoSEQ multiplex PCR, yet TCRdb's version contains in-frame clones alone and is incomplete. The table records 85,000 to 90,000 clones, around 90% of them present only once. Trimming took 1 base from V and 0 from J; bases not matched to a gene: 6. CDR3 size: 16 residues. Germline assignment: CDR1 SGHRS and CDR2 YFSETQ. The sequence came from a woman between 50 and 59 years old with colorectal cancer. This sequence joins TRBV5-1 and TRBJ2-5; 7 nucleotides match TRBD1. Material: PBMCs. CDR3 coding DNA: TGCGCCAGCAGCTTGAGTATGACAGGGAACCAAGAGACCCAGTACTTC. Residues: CASSLSMTGNQETQYF.